Given below is one T cell receptor beta chain in context. These data originate in a study of OX40 agonist ivuxolimab in advanced cancers. Study-wide background: Checkpoint inhibitors had been given previously to roughly 36% of patients.

Clones were read by immunoSEQ multiplex PCR, and TCRdb kept only the in-frame ones, dropping some. The profile shows about 49,000 clones, 80% to 90% of them singletons. V lost 5 bases to trimming and J lost 10 bases, with 18 bases between them. The CDR3 sequence is 14 residues long. Germline assignment: CDR1 SGHTA and CDR2 FQGNSA. Patients with autoimmune history or systemic immunosuppression were excluded. The source material was CD4+ or CD8+ T cells sorted from blood, sampled in a trial of the OX40 agonist ivuxolimab. This TCR came from an adult with an advanced solid tumor such as melanoma, head and neck, liver or kidney cancer. The chain recombines TRBV7-2 with TRBJ2-1; D might be TRBD1 (6 bases). Here the CDR3 reads CASSLRQGQGEQFF. CDR3 nucleotides: TGTGCCAGCAGCCTGCGGCAGGGGCAGGGGGAGCAGTTCTTC.